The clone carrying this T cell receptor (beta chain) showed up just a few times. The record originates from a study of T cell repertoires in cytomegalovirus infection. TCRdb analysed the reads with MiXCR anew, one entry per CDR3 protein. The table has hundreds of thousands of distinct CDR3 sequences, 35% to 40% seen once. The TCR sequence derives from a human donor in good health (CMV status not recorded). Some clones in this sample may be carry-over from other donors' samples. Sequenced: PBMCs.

This CDR3 is CSAGPLLTDRNSPLHF. The CDR3 DNA reads TGCAGTGCTGGGCCCCTATTGACGGACCGTAATTCACCCCTCCACTTT. The chain uses TRBV20-1 and TRBJ1-6; D gene unclear. Germline values: CDR1 DFQATT, CDR2 SNEGSKA (reference sequence). This CDR3 is 16 amino acids long. Between the trimmed V and J ends, which lost 5 bases and 6 bases, there was a span of 20 bases.